These 23 T cell receptor beta chains share one sample of origin, sequenced in a study of tumor-infiltrating lymphocytes in localized non-small cell lung cancer. Measured with immunoSEQ multiplex PCR; TCRdb has only the in-frame clones, and not every one. This table has about 16,000 clones, about 70% appearing once. What was sequenced was lung tumor tissue. The source is a human donor with non-small cell lung cancer.

The J gene is TRBJ2-7, the V gene TRBV6-1; possibly TRBD1 for D (6 bases). CDR1 MNHNS and CDR2 SASEGT come from the germline V gene. The CDR3 contains 15 residues. With 5 bases removed from V and 2 bases from J, the gap between germline ends came to 16 bases. The CDR3 loop reads CASSPGANLAYEQYF. As DNA, the CDR3 is TGTGCCAGCAGTCCAGGGGCTAACCTCGCCTACGAGCAGTACTTC.

CDR3 sequence (DNA): TGTGCCAGCAGCGTAGTTTTGGGGGGGGGCGGTCCTGCCCAAGAGACCCAGTACTTC. It is translated as CASSVVLGGGGPAQETQYF. This sequence joins TRBV9 and TRBJ2-5; D possibly corresponds to TRBD2 (7 bases). The germline V gene encodes CDR1 SGDLS and CDR2 YYNGEE. This CDR3 spans 19 amino acids. Trimming stripped 0 bases from V and 1 base from J, with 22 bases between.

The rearrangement uses TRBV19 and TRBJ2-3; D gene uncertain. The ends were cut back, 3 bases at V and 3 bases at J, with 13 bases in the middle. Germline V gives CDR1 LNHDA, CDR2 SQIVND (reference sequence). This CDR3 is built from 15 residues. As DNA, the CDR3 is TGTGCCAGTAGTATTGGTTTTGCGGAGACAGATACGCAGTATTTT. This encodes CASSIGFAETDTQYF.

The CDR3 coding sequence is TGTGCCAGCAGCTCGCAGGGTGCGGTATACAATGAGCAGTTCTTC. Residues: CASSSQGAVYNEQFF. J is TRBJ2-1 and V is TRBV7-9, with D possibly matching TRBD1 (5 bases). Trimming left V 4 bases short and J 4 bases short, with 14 bases between. The germline gives CDR1 SEHNR, CDR2 FQNEAQ (reference sequence). This CDR3 spans 15 amino acids.

This chain connects TRBV5-4 to TRBJ1-1; 8 bases fit TRBD1. In germline, CDR1 is SGHNT, CDR2 YYREEE (reference sequence). V gave up 5 bases and J gave up 1 base; unmatched junction bases: 1. The CDR3 contains 13 residues. The CDR3 bases are TGTGCCAGCAGTACAGGGGGGAACACTGAAGCTTTCTTT. This encodes CASSTGGNTEAFF.

The rearrangement joins TRBV5-1 to TRBJ2-3; D possibly corresponds to TRBD1 (6 bases). The length of the CDR3 is 14 residues. V was cut by 3 bases and J by 6 bases, with 14 bases left in between. Germline values: CDR1 SGHRS, CDR2 YFSETQ. The CDR3 loop reads CASSSSTGIDTQYF. CDR3 sequence (DNA): TGCGCCAGCAGCTCTTCAACAGGGATCGATACGCAGTATTTT.

This rearrangement joins TRBV29-1 to TRBJ2-3, with D maybe TRBD2 (6 bases). The V gene lost 6 bases and the J gene lost 4 bases, with 11 bases spanning the gap. The CDR3 contains 12 residues. Per germline, CDR1 SQVTM and CDR2 ANQGSEA. The CDR3 DNA is TGCAGCGTGGCGGGATCCTCAGATACGCAGTATTTT. Its translation: CSVAGSSDTQYF.

The chain carries TRBV18 and TRBJ2-5; D call uncertain. The CDR3 runs to 11 residues. V was pared by 3 bases and J by 3 bases, with 2 bases between. The germline V gene has CDR1 KGHSH and CDR2 LQKENI. The chain's CDR3 is CASSPEETQYF. DNA for the CDR3: TGTGCCAGCTCACCTGAAGAGACCCAGTACTTC.

The chain couples TRBV4-1 to TRBJ2-3, with D maybe TRBD1 (5 bases). CDR3 size: 15 residues. The V end was cut by 1 base, the J end by 3 bases, with 11 bases between. In germline, CDR1 is MGHRA, CDR2 YSYEKL. CDR3 bases: TGCGCCAGCAGCCAAGGATCCAGGGTAACAGATACGCAGTATTTT. Protein product: CASSQGSRVTDTQYF.

The chain uses TRBV4-2 and TRBJ2-7; unclear D gene. Trimming removed 0 bases from V and 2 bases from J, with 8 bases in between. The CDR3 has 14 residues. CDR1 and CDR2 from the germline V gene are LGHNA and YNFKEQ. Written as DNA, the CDR3 is TGTGCCAGCAGCCAAGAACTGGGCCCCTACGAGCAGTACTTC. Amino acid sequence: CASSQELGPYEQYF.

This sequence joins TRBV28 and TRBJ1-1, with a weak D call TRBD1 (5 bases). There are 12 residues in the CDR3. V was trimmed by 5 bases and J by 11 bases, leaving 15 bases between them. Germline V gene data show CDR1 as MDHEN and CDR2 as SYDVKM. The CDR3 protein is CASSAGTERAFF. As DNA, the CDR3 is TGTGCCAGCAGTGCAGGGACGGAAAGGGCTTTCTTT.

This chain links TRBV7-9 with TRBJ2-5; D possibly corresponds to TRBD2 (5 bases). Germline V gives CDR1 SEHNR, CDR2 FQNEAQ (reference sequence). The CDR3 consists of 16 residues. Trimming shortened V by 1 base and J by 3 bases, and 15 bases separated the two germline ends. Here the CDR3 DNA reads TGTGCCAGCAGCTTAGGCGAGGGCAACGAAGAAGAGACCCAGTACTTC. Translated, it gives CASSLGEGNEEETQYF.

J is TRBJ2-1 and V is TRBV27, with 9 bases lining up with TRBD1. This CDR3 contains 15 residues. V was pared by 6 bases and J by 6 bases, with 9 bases of the junction left unmatched. CDR1 is MNHEY, CDR2 SMNVEV, per germline (reference sequence). This CDR3 is CASSPGQGSLNEQFF. The CDR3 DNA follows: TGTGCCAGCAGCCCCGGACAGGGGAGTCTCAATGAGCAGTTCTTC.

V gene TRBV27 combines with J gene TRBJ2-1, with 12 bases identical to TRBD2. The V segment lost 4 bases and the J segment 6 bases; nucleotides outside the gene matches: 4. Germline CDR1 is MNHEY and CDR2 is SMNVEV (reference sequence). This CDR3 has 15 amino acids. As DNA, the CDR3 is TGTGCCAGCAGTTCACCGGGACTAGCGGGCAATGAGCAGTTCTTC. As protein: CASSSPGLAGNEQFF.

The V gene is TRBV7-2, the J gene TRBJ2-7; 8 bases align to TRBD2. CDR1 is SGHTA, CDR2 FQGNSA, per germline. J lost 6 bases, V lost 1 base, and 8 bases had no gene match. The CDR3 contains 15 residues. CDR3 bases: TGTGCCAGCAGCTTAGGAGCGGGGGCCCGTGGCGAGCAGTACTTC. Translating gives CASSLGAGARGEQYF.

The chain has TRBV5-1 and TRBJ2-5; D is ambiguous. Per the germline V gene, CDR1 is SGHRS and CDR2 is YFSETQ. The CDR3 has 14 amino acids. Between the trimmed V and J ends, which lost 4 bases and 2 bases, there was a span of 12 bases. CDR3 loop: CASSLSEGQETQYF. The CDR3 DNA is TGCGCCAGCAGCCTGAGTGAAGGACAAGAGACCCAGTACTTC. Supplemented by reference TRBV5-1 and TRBJ2-5, the full variable domain reads KAGVTQTPRYLIKTRGQQVTLSCSPISGHRSVSWYQQTPGQGLQFLFEYFSETQRNKGNFPGRFSGRQFSNSRSEMNVSTLELGDSALYLCASSLSEGQETQYFGPGTRLLVL.

V gene TRBV6-5 combines with J gene TRBJ2-7; tentative D call: TRBD2 (6 bases). CDR3 size: 14 residues. Trimming removed 0 bases at V and 5 bases at J, with 11 bases between. The V gene's germline CDR1 is MNHEY and CDR2 SVGAGI. CDR3 in DNA: TGTGCCAGCAGTTACTCGGGGCGGGAAAACGAGCAGTACTTC. This sequence encodes CASSYSGRENEQYF.

A single count supports this clone. The rearrangement joins TRBV6-6 to TRBJ1-1; 9 bases are a match to TRBD1. The length of the CDR3 is 14 residues. Germline CDR1 MNHNY, CDR2 SVGAGI (reference sequence). V shed 6 bases, J shed 10 bases, and the junction held 12 bases outside the gene matches. CDR3 in DNA: TGTGCCAGCAGGGGCCGGGACAGGGTCCGGGCAGCTTTCTTT. Translation gives CASRGRDRVRAAFF.

The chain combines TRBV2 with TRBJ1-6; 10 nucleotides align to TRBD1. The junction had 3 bases not matched to a gene; V was cut back by 9 bases and J by 4 bases. The germline gives CDR1 SNHLY, CDR2 FYNNEI. This CDR3 spans 14 amino acids. This CDR3 reads CASRGQGYNSPLHF. DNA for the CDR3: TGTGCCAGTAGGGGACAGGGGTATAATTCACCCCTCCACTTT.

The chain carries TRBV9 and TRBJ1-1, with 9 bases fitting TRBD1. The J segment lost 4 bases and the V segment lost 4 bases, leaving 11 bases of the junction unmatched. The CDR3 loop spans 16 amino acids. From germline, CDR1 is SGDLS and CDR2 YYNGEE. CDR3 coding DNA: TGTGCCAGCAGCCTTATTAGGACAGGGGAGCGCACTGAAGCTTTCTTT. Translating gives CASSLIRTGERTEAFF. Supplemented by reference TRBV9 and TRBJ1-1, the full variable domain reads DSGVTQTPKHLITATGQRVTLRCSPRSGDLSVYWYQQSLDQGLQFLIQYYNGEERAKGNILERFSAQQFPDLHSELNLSSLELGDSALYFCASSLIRTGERTEAFFGQGTRLTVV.

The J gene is TRBJ1-4, the V gene TRBV2; D possibly corresponds to TRBD1 (6 bases). Trimming left V 6 bases short and J 7 bases short, with 18 bases between. The CDR3 runs to 15 residues. Germline CDR1 and CDR2: SNHLY and FYNNEI. The CDR3 spells CASSGPGGSGEKLFF. CDR3 sequence (DNA): TGTGCCAGCAGCGGGCCGGGGGGCTCGGGTGAAAAACTGTTTTTT.

The chain uses TRBV18 and TRBJ2-5, with D uncertain. Between the trimmed V and J ends, which lost 4 bases and 3 bases, there was a span of 15 bases. Germline V gene lookup returns CDR1 KGHSH and CDR2 LQKENI. The CDR3 runs to 15 residues. In DNA, the CDR3 is TGTGCCAGCTCACGACGGAGCTTGGGTGAAGAGACCCAGTACTTC. Residues: CASSRRSLGEETQYF.

The count of this clone is one. This rearrangement joins TRBV29-1 to TRBJ2-5; 8 nucleotides align to TRBD1. The J segment lost 1 base and the V segment lost 8 bases, leaving 9 bases of the junction unmatched. Per the germline V gene, CDR1 is SQVTM and CDR2 is ANQGSEA. The length of the CDR3 is 14 residues. CDR3 DNA sequence: TGCAGCACCTGGACAGGGAATCTCCAAGAGACCCAGTACTTC. Residues: CSTWTGNLQETQYF.